This TCR beta chain stems from a study of CD8+ T cells in alopecia areata. General observations from the study: Across lesional scalp, and particularly alopecia totalis/universalis, clonality surpassed that of normal scalp.

Turning to this clone: The antigen is undetermined.

Per the germline V gene, CDR1 is MNHEY and CDR2 is SMNVEV (reference sequence). Unmatched junction bases numbered 6, after V lost 3 bases and J lost 3 bases. There are 15 residues in the CDR3. The treatment is: oral pan-JAK inhibitor, 5-10 mg twice daily. cDNA serving as the sequencing template came from extracted, reverse transcribed RNA. TCRdb's table, derived via immunoSEQ multiplex PCR, lists solely in-frame clones and lacks some. The sample holds tens of thousands of clones; over 70% are singletons and the top ten take 17%. The specimen was CD8+ T cells sorted from blood, collected around week 44, from a patient treated with tofacitinib. The chain joins TRBV27 to TRBJ1-1, with TRBD1 matching 8 bases. This TCR derives from a human donor with alopecia areata. The CDR3 DNA is TGTGCCAGCAGTTTCGCACCGACAGGGGACACTGAAGCTTTCTTT. Translation: CASSFAPTGDTEAFF.